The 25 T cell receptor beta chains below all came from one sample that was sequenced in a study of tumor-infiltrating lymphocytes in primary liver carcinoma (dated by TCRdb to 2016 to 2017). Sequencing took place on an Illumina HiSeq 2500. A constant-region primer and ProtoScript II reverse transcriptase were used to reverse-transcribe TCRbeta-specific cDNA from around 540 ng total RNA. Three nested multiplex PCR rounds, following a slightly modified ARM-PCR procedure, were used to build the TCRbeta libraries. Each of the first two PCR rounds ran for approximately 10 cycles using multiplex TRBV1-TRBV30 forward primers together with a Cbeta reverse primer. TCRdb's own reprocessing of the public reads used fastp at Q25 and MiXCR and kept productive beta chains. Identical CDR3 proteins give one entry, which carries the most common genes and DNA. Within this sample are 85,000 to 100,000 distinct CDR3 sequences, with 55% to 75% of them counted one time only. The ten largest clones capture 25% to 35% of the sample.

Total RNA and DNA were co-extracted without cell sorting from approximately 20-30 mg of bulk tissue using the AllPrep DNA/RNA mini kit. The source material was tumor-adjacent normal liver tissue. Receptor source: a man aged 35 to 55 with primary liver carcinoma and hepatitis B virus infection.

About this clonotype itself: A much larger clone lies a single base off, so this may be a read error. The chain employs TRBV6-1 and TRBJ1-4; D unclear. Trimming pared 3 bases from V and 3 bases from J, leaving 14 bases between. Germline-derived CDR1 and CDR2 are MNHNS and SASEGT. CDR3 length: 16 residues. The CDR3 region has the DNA TGTGCCAGCAGTGAGAGTTGGGCAGCATCTAATGAAAAACTGTTTTTT. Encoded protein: CASSESWAASNEKLFF.

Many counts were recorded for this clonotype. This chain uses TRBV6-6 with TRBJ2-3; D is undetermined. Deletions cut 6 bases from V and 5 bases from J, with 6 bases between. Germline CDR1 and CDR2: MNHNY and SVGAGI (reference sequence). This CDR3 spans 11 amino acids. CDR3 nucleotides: TGTGCCAGCAGATGCGGAGATACGCAGTATTTT. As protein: CASRCGDTQYF.

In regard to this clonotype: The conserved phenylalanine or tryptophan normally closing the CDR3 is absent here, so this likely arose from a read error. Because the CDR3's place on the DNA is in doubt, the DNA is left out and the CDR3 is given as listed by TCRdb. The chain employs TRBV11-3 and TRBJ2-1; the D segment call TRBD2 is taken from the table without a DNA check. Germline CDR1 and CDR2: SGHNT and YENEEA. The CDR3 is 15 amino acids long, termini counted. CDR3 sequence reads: CASSSAGLASNEQFL.

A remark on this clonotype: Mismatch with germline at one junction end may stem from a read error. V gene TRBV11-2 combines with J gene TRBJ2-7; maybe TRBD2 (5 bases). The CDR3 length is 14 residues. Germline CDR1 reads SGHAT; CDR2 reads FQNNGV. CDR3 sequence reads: CASTLVYGDYEQYF. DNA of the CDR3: TGTGCCAGTACCCTAGTGTACGGGGATTACGAGCAATACTTC.

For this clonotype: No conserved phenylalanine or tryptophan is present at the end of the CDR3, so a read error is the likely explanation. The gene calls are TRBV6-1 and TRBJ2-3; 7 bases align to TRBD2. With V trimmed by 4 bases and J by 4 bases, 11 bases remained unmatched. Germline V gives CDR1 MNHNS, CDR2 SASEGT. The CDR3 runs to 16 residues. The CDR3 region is CASSVALAVRADTQYL. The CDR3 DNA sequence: TGTGCCAGCAGTGTGGCCCTAGCGGTTAGGGCAGATACGCAGTATCTT.

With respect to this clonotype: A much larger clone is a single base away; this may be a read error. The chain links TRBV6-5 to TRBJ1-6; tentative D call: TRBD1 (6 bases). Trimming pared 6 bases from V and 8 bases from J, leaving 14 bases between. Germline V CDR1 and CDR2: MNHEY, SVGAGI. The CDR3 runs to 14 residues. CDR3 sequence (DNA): TGTGCCAGCAGAGCCTCCAGGGGTGATTCACCCCTCCACTTT. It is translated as CASRASRGDSPLHF.

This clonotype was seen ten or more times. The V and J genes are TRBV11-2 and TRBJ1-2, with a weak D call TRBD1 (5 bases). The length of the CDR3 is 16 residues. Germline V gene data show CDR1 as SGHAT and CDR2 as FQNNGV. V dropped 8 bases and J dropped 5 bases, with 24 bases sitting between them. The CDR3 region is CASDQRRSGGEYGYTF. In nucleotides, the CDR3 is TGTGCCAGCGACCAGCGAAGATCGGGGGGGGAGTATGGCTACACCTTC.

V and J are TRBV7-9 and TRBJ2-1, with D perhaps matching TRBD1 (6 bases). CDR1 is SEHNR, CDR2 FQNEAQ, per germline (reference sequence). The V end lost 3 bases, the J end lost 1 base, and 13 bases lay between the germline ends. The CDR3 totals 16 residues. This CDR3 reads CASSFERQVSYNEQFF. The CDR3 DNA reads TGTGCCAGCAGCTTCGAACGACAGGTTTCCTACAATGAGCAGTTCTTC. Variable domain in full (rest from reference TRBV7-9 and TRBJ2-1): DTGVSQNPRHKITKRGQNVTFRCDPISEHNRLYWYRQTLGQGPEFLTYFQNEAQLEKSRLLSDRFSAERPKGSFSTLEIQRTEQGDSAMYLCASSFERQVSYNEQFFGPGTRLTVL.

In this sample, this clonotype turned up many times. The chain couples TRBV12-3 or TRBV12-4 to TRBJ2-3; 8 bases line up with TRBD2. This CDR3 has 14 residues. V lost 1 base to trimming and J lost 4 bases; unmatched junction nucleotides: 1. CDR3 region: CASSLGGGSDTQYF. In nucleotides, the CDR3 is TGTGCCAGCAGTTTAGGCGGGGGGTCAGATACGCAGTATTTT.

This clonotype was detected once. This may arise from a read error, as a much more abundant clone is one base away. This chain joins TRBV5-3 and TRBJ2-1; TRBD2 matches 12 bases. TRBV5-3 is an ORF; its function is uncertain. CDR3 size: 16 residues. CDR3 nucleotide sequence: TGTGCCGGAAGCCGAGGGACTAGCGGGCCTTACAATGAGCAGTTCTTC. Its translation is CAGSRGTSGPYNEQFF.

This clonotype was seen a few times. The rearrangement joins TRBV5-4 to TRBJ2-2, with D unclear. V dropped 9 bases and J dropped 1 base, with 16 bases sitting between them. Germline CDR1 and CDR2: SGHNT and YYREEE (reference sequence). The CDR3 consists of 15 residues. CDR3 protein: CATRRNDGNTGELFF. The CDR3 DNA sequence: TGTGCCACCAGACGAAATGACGGGAACACCGGGGAGCTGTTTTTT. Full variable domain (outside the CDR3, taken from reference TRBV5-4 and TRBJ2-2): ETGVTQSPTHLIKTRGQQVTLRCSSQSGHNTVSWYQQALGQGPQFIFQYYREEENGRGNFPPRFSGLQFPNYSSELNVNALELDDSALYLCATRRNDGNTGELFFGEGSRLTVL.

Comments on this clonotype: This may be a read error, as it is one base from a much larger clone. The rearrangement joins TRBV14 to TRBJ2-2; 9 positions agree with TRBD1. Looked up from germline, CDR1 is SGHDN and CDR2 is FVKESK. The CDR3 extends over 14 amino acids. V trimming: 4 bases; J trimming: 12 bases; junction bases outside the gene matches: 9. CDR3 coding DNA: TGTGCCAGCAGCCTCCGGACAGGGGAAGGGAAGCTGTTTTTT. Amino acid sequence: CASSLRTGEGKLFF.

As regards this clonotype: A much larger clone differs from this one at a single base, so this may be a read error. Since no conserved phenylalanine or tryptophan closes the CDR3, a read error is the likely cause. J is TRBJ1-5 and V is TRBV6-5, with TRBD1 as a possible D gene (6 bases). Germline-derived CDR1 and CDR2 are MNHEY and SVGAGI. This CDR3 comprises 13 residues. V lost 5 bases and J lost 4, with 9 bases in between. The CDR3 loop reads CASSTGQNQPQHL. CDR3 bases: TGTGCCAGCAGTACCGGACAGAATCAGCCCCAGCATCTT.

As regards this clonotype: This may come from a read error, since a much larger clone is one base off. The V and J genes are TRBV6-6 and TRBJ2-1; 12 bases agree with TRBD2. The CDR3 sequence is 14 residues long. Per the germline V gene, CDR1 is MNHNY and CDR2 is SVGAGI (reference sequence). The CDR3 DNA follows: TGTGCCTGCAGTTTTCGACTAGCGGGAGTATGGCAGTTCTTC. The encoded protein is CACSFRLAGVWQFF.

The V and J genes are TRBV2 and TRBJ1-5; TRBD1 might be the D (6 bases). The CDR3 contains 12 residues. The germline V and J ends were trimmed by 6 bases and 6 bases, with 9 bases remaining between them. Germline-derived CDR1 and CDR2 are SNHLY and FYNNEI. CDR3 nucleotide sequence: TGTGCCAGCAGGGAGGACAGTCAGCCCCAGCATTTT. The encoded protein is CASREDSQPQHF. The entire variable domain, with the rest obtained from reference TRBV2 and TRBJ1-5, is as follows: EPEVTQTPSHQVTQMGQEVILRCVPISNHLYFYWYRQILGQKVEFLVSFYNNEISEKSEIFDDQFSVERPDGSNFTLKIRSTKLEDSAMYFCASREDSQPQHFGDGTRLSIL.

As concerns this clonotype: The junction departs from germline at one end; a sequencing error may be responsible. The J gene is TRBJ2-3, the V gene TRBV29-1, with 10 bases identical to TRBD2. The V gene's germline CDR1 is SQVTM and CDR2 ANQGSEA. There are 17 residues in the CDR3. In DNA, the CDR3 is TGTAGTGTTGATCGGGACACTAGCGGGACTAGCACAGATACGCGGTATTTT. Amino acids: CSVDRDTSGTSTDTRYF.

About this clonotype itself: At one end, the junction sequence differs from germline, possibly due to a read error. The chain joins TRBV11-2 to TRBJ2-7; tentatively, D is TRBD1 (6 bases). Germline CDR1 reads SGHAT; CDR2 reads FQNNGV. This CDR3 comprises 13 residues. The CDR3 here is CACSLGGGYEQYF. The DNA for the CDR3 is TGTGCCTGCAGTTTAGGGGGTGGCTACGAGCAGTACTTC.

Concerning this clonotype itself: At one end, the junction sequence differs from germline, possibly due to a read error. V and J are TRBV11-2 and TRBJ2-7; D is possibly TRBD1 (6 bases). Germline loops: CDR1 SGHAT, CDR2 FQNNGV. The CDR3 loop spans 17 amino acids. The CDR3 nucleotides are TGTGCCGGCAGCTTAGACTTCGGGACACCCAGCTCCTACGGGCAGTACTTT. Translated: CAGSLDFGTPSSYGQYF. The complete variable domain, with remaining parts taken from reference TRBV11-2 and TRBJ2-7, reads EAGVAQSPRYKIIEKRQSVAFWCNPISGHATLYWYQQILGQGPKLLIQFQNNGVVDDSQLPKDRFSAERLKGVDSTLKIQPAKLEDSAVYLCAGSLDFGTPSSYGQYFGPGTRLTVT.

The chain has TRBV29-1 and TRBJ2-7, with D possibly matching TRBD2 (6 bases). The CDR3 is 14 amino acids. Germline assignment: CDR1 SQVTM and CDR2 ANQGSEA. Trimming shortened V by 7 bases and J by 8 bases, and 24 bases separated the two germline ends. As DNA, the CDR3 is TGCAGCGCACGGACGGGGCTATCGGGCGGGAAGCAGTACTTC. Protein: CSARTGLSGGKQYF.

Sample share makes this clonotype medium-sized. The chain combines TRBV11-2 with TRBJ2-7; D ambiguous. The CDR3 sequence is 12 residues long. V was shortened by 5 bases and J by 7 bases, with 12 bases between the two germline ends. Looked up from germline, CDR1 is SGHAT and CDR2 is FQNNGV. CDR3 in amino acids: CASSPRGREQYF. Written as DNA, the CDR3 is TGTGCCAGCAGCCCCCGAGGACGGGAGCAGTACTTC.

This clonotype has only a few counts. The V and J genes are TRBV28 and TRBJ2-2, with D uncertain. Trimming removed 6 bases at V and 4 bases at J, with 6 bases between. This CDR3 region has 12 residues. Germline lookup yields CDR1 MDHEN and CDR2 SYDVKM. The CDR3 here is CASSLSTGELFF. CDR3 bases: TGTGCCAGCAGCCTTAGCACCGGGGAGCTGTTTTTT.

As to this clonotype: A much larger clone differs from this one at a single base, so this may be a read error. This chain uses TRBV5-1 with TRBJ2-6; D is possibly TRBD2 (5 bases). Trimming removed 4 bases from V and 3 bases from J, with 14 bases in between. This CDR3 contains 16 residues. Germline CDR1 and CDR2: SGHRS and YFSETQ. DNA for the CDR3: TGCGCCAGCAGCGGCGGGCTTACCTGTGGGGCCAACGTCCTGACTTTC. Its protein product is CASSGGLTCGANVLTF. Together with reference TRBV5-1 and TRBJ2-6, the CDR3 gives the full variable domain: KAGVTQTPRYLIKTRGQQVTLSCSPISGHRSVSWYQQTPGQGLQFLFEYFSETQRNKGNFPGRFSGRQFSNSRSEMNVSTLELGDSALYLCASSGGLTCGANVLTFGAGSRLTVL.

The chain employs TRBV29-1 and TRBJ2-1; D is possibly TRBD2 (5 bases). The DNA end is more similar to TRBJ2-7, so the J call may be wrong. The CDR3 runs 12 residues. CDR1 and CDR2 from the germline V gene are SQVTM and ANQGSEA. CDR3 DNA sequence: TGCAGCTCACAGCTACTAGGCAATGAACAGTACTTC. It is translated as CSSQLLGNEQYF.

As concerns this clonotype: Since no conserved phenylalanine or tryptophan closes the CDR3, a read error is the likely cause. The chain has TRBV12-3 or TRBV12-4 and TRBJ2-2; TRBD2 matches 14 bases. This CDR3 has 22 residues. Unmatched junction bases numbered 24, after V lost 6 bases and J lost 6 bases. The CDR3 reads CASRPPRVPGTSGRRNAGELFL. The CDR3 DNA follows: TGTGCCAGCAGGCCCCCCCGGGTCCCCGGGACTAGCGGGAGAAGAAACGCCGGGGAGCTGTTTCTT.

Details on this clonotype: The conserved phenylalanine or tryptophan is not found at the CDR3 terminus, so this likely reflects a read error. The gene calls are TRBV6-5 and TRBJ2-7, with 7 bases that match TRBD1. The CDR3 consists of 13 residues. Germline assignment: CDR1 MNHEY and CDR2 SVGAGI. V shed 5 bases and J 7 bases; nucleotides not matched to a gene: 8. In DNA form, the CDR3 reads TGTGCCAGCAGTACGGGACAGAGAGGGGAGCAGTACTCC. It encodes CASSTGQRGEQYS.